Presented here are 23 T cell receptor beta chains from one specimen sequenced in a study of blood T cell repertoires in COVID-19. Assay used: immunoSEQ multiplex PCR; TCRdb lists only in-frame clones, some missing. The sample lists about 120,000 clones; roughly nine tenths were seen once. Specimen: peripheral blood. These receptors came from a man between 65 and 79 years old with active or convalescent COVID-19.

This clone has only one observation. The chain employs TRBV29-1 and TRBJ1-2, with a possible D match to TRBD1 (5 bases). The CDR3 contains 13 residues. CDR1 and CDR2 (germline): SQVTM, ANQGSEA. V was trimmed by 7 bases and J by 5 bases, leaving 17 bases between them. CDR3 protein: CSGASPGRYGYTF. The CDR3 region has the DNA TGCAGCGGTGCCTCGCCAGGGAGGTATGGCTACACCTTC.

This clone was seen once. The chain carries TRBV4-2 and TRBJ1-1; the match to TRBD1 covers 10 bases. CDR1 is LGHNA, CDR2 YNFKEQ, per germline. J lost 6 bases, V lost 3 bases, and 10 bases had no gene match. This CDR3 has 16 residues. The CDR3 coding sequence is TGTGCCAGCAGCCAGCGATGGGGACAGGGGTCCCCTGAAGCTTTCTTT. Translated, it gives CASSQRWGQGSPEAFF.

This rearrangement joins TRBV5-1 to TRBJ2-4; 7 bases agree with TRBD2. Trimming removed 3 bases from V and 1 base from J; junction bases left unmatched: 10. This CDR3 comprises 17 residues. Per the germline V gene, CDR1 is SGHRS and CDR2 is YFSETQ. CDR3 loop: CASSYSGEFGAKNIQYF. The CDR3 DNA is TGCGCCAGCAGCTACAGCGGGGAGTTCGGGGCCAAAAACATTCAGTACTTC.

CDR3 in amino acids: CASSFTNGNEKLFF. In nucleotides, the CDR3 is TGTGCCAGCAGCTTTACGAACGGGAATGAAAAACTGTTTTTT. The rearrangement links TRBV7-9 to TRBJ1-4; D remains unclear. The ends were cut back, 3 bases at V and 5 bases at J, with 10 bases in the middle. This CDR3 has 14 amino acids. CDR1 and CDR2 (germline): SEHNR, FQNEAQ (reference sequence).

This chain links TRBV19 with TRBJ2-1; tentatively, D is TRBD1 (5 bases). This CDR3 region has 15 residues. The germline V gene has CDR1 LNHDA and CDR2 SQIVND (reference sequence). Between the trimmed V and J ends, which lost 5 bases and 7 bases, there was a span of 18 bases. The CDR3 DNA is TGTGCCAGTAGTCTTCTCCAGGGAACAGTGAATGAGCAGTTCTTC. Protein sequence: CASSLLQGTVNEQFF.

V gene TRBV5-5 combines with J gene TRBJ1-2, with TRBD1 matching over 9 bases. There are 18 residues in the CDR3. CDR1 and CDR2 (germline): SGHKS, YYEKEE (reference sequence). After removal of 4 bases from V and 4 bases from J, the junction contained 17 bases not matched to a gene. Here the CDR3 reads CASSKGPGQGDRAYGYTF. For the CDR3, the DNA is TGTGCCAGCAGCAAGGGGCCGGGACAGGGAGATCGGGCCTATGGCTACACCTTC.

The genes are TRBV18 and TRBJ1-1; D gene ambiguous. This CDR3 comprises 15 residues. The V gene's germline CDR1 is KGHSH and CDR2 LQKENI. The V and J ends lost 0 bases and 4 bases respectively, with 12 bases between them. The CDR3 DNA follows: TGTGCCAGCTCACCACCTAGCTCCGTGGGCACTGAAGCTTTCTTT. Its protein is CASSPPSSVGTEAFF.

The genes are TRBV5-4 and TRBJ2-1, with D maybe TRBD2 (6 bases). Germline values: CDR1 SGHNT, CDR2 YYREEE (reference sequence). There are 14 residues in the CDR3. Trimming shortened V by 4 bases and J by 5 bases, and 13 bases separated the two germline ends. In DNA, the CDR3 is TGTGCCAGCAGCACCGCGGGACTCAACAATGAGCAGTTCTTC. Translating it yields CASSTAGLNNEQFF.

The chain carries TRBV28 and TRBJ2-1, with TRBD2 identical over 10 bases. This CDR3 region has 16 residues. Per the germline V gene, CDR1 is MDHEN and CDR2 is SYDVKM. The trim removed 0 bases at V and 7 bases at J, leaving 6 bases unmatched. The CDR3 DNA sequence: TGTGCCAGCAGTTTATGGGCTAGCGGGAGAATTAATGAGCAGTTCTTC. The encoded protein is CASSLWASGRINEQFF.

CDR3 loop: CSAGTGGGYGYTF. CDR3 nucleotide sequence: TGCAGCGCTGGGACAGGGGGCGGTTATGGCTACACCTTC. V usage is TRBV29-1 and J usage is TRBJ1-2; TRBD1 matches at 12 bases. The V gene end was trimmed by 7 bases and the J gene end by 5 bases; junction bases not matched to a gene: 5. The CDR3 runs to 13 residues. Germline V gene sequence: CDR1 SQVTM, CDR2 ANQGSEA. The full variable domain, in which reference TRBV29-1 and TRBJ1-2 provide the parts outside the CDR3, is SAVISQKPSRDICQRGTSLTIQCQVDSQVTMMFWYRQQPGQSLTLIATANQGSEATYESGFVIDKFPISRPNLTFSTLTVSNMSPEDSSIYLCSAGTGGGYGYTFGSGTRLTVV.

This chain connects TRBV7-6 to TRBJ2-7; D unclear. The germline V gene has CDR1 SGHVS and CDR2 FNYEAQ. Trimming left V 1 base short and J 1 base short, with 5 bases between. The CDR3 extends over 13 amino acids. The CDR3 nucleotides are TGTGCCAGCAGCTTAGGTCGGTCCTACGAGCAGTACTTC. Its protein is CASSLGRSYEQYF.

This CDR3 is CASSSGTAKRGEQFF. Here the CDR3 DNA reads TGCGCCAGCAGCTCAGGGACAGCAAAGCGTGGTGAGCAGTTCTTC. The chain recombines TRBV5-1 with TRBJ2-1; TRBD1 aligns across 7 bases. Germline CDR1 is SGHRS and CDR2 is YFSETQ. The trim removed 3 bases at V and 9 bases at J, leaving 12 bases unmatched. There are 15 residues in the CDR3.

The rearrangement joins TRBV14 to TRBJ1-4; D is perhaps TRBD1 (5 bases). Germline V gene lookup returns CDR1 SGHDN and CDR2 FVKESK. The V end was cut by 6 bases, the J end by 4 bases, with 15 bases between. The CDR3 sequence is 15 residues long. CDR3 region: CASRPGDSRNEKLFF. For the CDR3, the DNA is TGTGCCAGCAGACCCGGTGACAGCCGTAATGAAAAACTGTTTTTT.

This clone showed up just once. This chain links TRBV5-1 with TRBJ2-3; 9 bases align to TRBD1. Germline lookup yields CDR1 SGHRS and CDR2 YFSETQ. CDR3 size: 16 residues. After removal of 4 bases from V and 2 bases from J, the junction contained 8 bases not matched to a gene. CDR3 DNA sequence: TGCGCCAGCAGCCTCCGGGACAGGGTTAACACAGATACGCAGTATTTT. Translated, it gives CASSLRDRVNTDTQYF. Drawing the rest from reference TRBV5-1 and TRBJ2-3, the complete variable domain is KAGVTQTPRYLIKTRGQQVTLSCSPISGHRSVSWYQQTPGQGLQFLFEYFSETQRNKGNFPGRFSGRQFSNSRSEMNVSTLELGDSALYLCASSLRDRVNTDTQYFGPGTRLTVL.

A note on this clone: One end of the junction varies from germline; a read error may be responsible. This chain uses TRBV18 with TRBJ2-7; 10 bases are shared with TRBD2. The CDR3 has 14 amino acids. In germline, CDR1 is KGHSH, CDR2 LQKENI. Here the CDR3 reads CASSPPGLAYEQHF. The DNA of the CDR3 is TGTGCCAGCTCACCTCCGGGACTAGCGTACGAGCAGCACTTC.

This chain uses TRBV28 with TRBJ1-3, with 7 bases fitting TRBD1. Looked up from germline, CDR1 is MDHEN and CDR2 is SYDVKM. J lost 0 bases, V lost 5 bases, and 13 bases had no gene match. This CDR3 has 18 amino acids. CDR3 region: CASSHPTGTVISGNTIYF. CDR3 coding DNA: TGTGCCAGCAGTCACCCGACCGGGACAGTCATCTCTGGAAACACCATATATTTT.

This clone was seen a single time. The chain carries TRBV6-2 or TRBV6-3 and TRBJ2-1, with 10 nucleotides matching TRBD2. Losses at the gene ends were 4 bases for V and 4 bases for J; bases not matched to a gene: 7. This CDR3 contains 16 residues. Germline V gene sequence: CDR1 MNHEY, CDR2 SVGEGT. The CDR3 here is CASSSYGLAEYNEQFF. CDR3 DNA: TGTGCCAGCAGTTCTTATGGACTAGCGGAGTACAATGAGCAGTTCTTC.

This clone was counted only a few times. This chain's CDR3 is CASSFGDRGAGYTF. Here the CDR3 DNA reads TGTGCCAGCAGCTTCGGGGACAGGGGCGCTGGCTACACCTTC. This chain uses TRBV5-4 with TRBJ1-2; TRBD1 aligns across 10 bases. This CDR3 has 14 residues. Germline V gene data show CDR1 as SGHNT and CDR2 as YYREEE (reference sequence). The junction had 5 bases not matched to a gene; V was cut back by 2 bases and J by 7 bases.

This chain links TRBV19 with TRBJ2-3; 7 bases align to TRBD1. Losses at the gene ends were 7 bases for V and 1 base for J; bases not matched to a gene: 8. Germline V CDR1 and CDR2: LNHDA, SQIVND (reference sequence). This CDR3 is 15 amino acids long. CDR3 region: CASTKGAPGTDTQYF. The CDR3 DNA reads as TGTGCCAGTACCAAGGGGGCCCCCGGCACAGATACGCAGTATTTT.

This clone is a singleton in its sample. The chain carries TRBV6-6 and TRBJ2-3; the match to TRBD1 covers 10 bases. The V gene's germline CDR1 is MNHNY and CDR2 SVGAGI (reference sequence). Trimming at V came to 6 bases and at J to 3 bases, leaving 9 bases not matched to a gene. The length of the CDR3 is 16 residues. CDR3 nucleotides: TGTGCCAGCAGCCTGACAGGGGGCGCTTGGACAGATACGCAGTATTTT. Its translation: CASSLTGGAWTDTQYF.

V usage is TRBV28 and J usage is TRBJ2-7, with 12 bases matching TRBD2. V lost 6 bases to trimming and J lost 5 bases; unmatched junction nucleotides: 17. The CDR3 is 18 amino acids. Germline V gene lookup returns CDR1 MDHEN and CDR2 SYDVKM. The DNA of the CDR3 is TGTGCCAGCAGCCTTAGTCGGTCTAGCGGGAGGGCGGGCGACGAGCAGTACTTC. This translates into CASSLSRSSGRAGDEQYF.

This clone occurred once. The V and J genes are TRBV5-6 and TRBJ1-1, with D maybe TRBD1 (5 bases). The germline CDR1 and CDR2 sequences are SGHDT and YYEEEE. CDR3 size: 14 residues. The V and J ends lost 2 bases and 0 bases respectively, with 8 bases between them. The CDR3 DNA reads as TGTGCCAGCAGCTTTCCGACAGTGAACACTGAAGCTTTCTTT. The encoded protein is CASSFPTVNTEAFF.

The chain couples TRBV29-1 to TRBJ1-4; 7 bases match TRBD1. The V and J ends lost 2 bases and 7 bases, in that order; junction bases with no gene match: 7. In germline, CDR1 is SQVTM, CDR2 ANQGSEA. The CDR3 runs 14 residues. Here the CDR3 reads CSVESWQGGEKLFF. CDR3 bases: TGCAGCGTTGAATCTTGGCAGGGGGGTGAAAAACTGTTTTTT.